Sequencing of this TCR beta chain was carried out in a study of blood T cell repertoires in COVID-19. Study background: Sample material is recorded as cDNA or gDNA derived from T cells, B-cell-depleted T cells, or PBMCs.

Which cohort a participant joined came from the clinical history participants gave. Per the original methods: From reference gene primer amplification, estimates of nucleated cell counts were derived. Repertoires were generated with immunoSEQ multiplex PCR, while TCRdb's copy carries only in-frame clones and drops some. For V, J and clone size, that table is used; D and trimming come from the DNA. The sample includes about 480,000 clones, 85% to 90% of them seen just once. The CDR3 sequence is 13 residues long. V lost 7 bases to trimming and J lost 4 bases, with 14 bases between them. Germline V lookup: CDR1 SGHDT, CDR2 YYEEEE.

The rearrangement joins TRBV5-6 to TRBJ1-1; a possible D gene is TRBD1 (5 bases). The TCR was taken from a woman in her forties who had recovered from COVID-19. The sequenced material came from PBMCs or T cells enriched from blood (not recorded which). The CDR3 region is CASRETGGTEAFF. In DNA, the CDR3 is TGTGCCAGCCGCGAGACGGGGGGCACTGAAGCTTTCTTT.